This entry concerns a single T cell receptor beta chain. Profiling relied on immunoSEQ multiplex PCR, and the TCRdb table lists in-frame clones only, not all of them. Altogether some 99,000 clones are present, 65% to 85% being singletons, with the ten largest covering approximately 5.4%. The V segment lost 5 bases and the J segment 1 base; nucleotides outside the gene matches: 6. CDR1 and CDR2 (germline): SGHRS, YFSETQ. The CDR3 is 16 amino acids. The record originates from a study of glioma-infiltrating T cells after dendritic cell vaccination. The time point is: after dendritic cell vaccination, including at tumor progression/relapse.

This chain connects TRBV5-1 to TRBJ2-2; TRBD1 aligns across 9 bases. The source is a human donor with glioblastoma. Sequencing used blood, obtained after dendritic cell vaccination. The DNA of the CDR3 is TGCGCCAGCAGACTTAGACAGGGGGAGAACACCGGGGAGCTGTTTTTT. Translation: CASRLRQGENTGELFF. Based on the CDR3 plus reference TRBV5-1 and TRBJ2-2, the full variable domain is KAGVTQTPRYLIKTRGQQVTLSCSPISGHRSVSWYQQTPGQGLQFLFEYFSETQRNKGNFPGRFSGRQFSNSRSEMNVSTLELGDSALYLCASRLRQGENTGELFFGEGSRLTVL.